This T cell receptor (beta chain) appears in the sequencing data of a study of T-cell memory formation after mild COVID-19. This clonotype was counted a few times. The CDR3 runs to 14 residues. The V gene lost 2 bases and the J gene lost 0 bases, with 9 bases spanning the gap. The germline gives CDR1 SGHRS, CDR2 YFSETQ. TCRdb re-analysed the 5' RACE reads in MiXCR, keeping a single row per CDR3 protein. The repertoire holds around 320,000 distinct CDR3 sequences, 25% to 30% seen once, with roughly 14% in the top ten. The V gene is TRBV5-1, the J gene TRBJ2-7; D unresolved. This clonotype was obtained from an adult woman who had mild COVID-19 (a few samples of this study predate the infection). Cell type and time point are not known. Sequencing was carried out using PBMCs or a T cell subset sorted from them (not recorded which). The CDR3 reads CASSFRVSSYEQYF. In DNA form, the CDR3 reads TGCGCCAGCAGCTTCCGGGTAAGCTCCTACGAGCAGTACTTC.